By its share, the clone carrying this T cell receptor beta chain is medium-sized (0.01 to 0.1%). V lost 4 bases and J lost 5; bases outside the gene matches: 10. Germline loops: CDR1 MNHEY, CDR2 SVGEGT. This CDR3 is 16 amino acids long. Localized lung adenocarcinoma, a non-small cell lung cancer, affected the donors. This record comes from a study of CD4 and CD8 cells across lung adenocarcinoma regions. Each CDR3 protein is one row after TCRdb ran MiXCR on the PCR reads. The sample consists of under 20,000 distinct CDR3 sequences, roughly 46% of them appearing once. The rearrangement uses TRBV6-2 or TRBV6-3 and TRBJ2-1; 8 bases are shared with TRBD2. The sequenced sample was CD4+ T cells from the margin of a lung tumor. The receptor was derived from a male donor with lung adenocarcinoma. The CD4 and CD8 labels of this study may be unreliable. In DNA, the CDR3 is TGTGCCAGCAGTTTACTAGCGGAGGGTCTCGACAATGAGCAGTTCTTC. Translating gives CASSLLAEGLDNEQFF.